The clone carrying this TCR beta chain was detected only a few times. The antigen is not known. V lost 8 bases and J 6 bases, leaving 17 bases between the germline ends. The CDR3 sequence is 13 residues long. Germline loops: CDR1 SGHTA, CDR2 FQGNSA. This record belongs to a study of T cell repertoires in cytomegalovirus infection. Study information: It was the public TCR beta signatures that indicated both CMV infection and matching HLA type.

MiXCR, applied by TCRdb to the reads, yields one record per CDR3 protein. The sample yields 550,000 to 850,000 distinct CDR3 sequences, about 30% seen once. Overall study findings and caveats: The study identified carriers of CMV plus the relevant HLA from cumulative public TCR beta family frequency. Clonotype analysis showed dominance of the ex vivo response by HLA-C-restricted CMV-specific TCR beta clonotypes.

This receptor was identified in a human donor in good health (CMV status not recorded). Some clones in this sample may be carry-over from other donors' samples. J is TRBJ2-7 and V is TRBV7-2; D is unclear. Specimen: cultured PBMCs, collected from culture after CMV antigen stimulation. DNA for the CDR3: TGTGCCAGCGCCAATGGGCAGTCCCTCGAGCAGTACTTC. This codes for CASANGQSLEQYF.